The 31 T cell receptor beta chains reported below all come from one sample, sequenced in a study of blood T cell repertoires in COVID-19 (TCRdb year 2020). The library came from the immunoSEQ multiplex PCR assay. Imported from immuneACCESS, the table was reduced by TCRdb to in-frame sequences with V and J called. These copies leave out some clones; in studies compared against another copy, an unresolved V gene accounts for under half, and the cause of the remainder is not known. The sample table lists about 100,000 clones, just over 85% of them with a count of one. About 5.3% of the sample goes to the ten largest clones. The sample comprised peripheral blood. The receptors derive from a human donor in a cohort sampled during active COVID-19.

The chain has TRBV5-4 and TRBJ1-1, with TRBD1 as a possible D gene (5 bases). Germline CDR1 reads SGHNT; CDR2 reads YYREEE (reference sequence). The CDR3 spans 13 residues. V was shortened by 1 base and J by 6 bases, with 10 bases between the two germline ends. CDR3 bases: TGTGCCAGCAGCTTGTCAGGGAAACCTGAAGCTTTCTTT. Amino acids: CASSLSGKPEAFF. The whole variable domain, remainder taken from reference TRBV5-4 and TRBJ1-1, is ETGVTQSPTHLIKTRGQQVTLRCSSQSGHNTVSWYQQALGQGPQFIFQYYREEENGRGNFPPRFSGLQFPNYSSELNVNALELDDSALYLCASSLSGKPEAFFGQGTRLTVV.

This chain uses TRBV5-1 with TRBJ2-3; 8 bases line up with TRBD2. The germline gives CDR1 SGHRS, CDR2 YFSETQ. This CDR3 region has 18 residues. The J segment lost 2 bases and the V segment lost 1 base, leaving 12 bases of the junction unmatched. The CDR3 loop is CASSLRGGRSLFTDTQYF. CDR3 in DNA: TGCGCCAGCAGCTTGCGGGGCGGGAGGTCCCTTTTCACAGATACGCAGTATTTT.

The V call is TRBV5-1, the J call TRBJ2-1, with no clear D. V was shortened by 3 bases and J by 3 bases, with 4 bases between the two germline ends. Germline CDR1 is SGHRS and CDR2 is YFSETQ. The CDR3 has 12 residues. The CDR3 DNA is TGCGCCAGCAGCTCAAACTACAATGAGCAGTTCTTC. It yields the protein CASSSNYNEQFF.

The rearrangement links TRBV19 to TRBJ2-5, with no clear D. Germline CDR1 is LNHDA and CDR2 is SQIVND (reference sequence). The CDR3 length is 13 residues. Trimming shortened V by 5 bases and J by 3 bases, and 10 bases separated the two germline ends. CDR3 bases: TGTGCCAGTAGTCGAAGCCCGGAAGAGACCCAGTACTTC. This encodes CASSRSPEETQYF.

The chain links TRBV19 to TRBJ1-5; no clear D. Trimming removed 6 bases at V and 3 bases at J, with 15 bases between. The length of the CDR3 is 15 residues. Per germline, CDR1 LNHDA and CDR2 SQIVND (reference sequence). CDR3 sequence reads: CASRVFHSPNQPQHF. The CDR3 DNA is TGTGCCAGTAGAGTCTTCCACTCGCCCAATCAGCCCCAGCATTTT.

The rearrangement links TRBV5-1 to TRBJ2-5, with 10 bases that match TRBD1. This CDR3 spans 16 amino acids. The ends lost 1 base at V and 7 bases at J; junction bases unmatched: 10. CDR1 is SGHRS and CDR2 is YFSETQ in the germline V gene. The CDR3: CASSLTTGGSGGTQYF. The CDR3 region has the DNA TGCGCCAGCAGCTTGACGACAGGGGGCAGTGGTGGGACCCAGTACTTC.

This sequence joins TRBV27 and TRBJ2-3; maybe TRBD1 (6 bases). This CDR3 comprises 16 residues. Deletions cut 2 bases from V and 4 bases from J, with 16 bases between. From germline, CDR1 is MNHEY and CDR2 SMNVEV (reference sequence). This CDR3 is CASSLTGTRPSDTQYF. Written as DNA, the CDR3 is TGTGCCAGCAGTTTAACCGGGACACGTCCTTCAGATACGCAGTATTTT.

The V gene is TRBV6-5, the J gene TRBJ1-4, with TRBD1 matching 9 bases. The CDR3 loop spans 11 amino acids. The germline gives CDR1 MNHEY, CDR2 SVGAGI. The V and J ends lost 11 bases and 13 bases, in that order; junction bases with no gene match: 8. The CDR3 region is CASDRGTALFF. In nucleotides, the CDR3 is TGTGCCTCGGACAGGGGTACGGCACTGTTTTTT.

The CDR3 coding sequence is TGCGCCAGCAGACAGGGATTAGACACTGAAGCTTTCTTT. Translation: CASRQGLDTEAFF. The V gene is TRBV10-1, the J gene TRBJ1-1, with D perhaps TRBD1 (6 bases). V was clipped by 6 bases and J by 3 bases, with 11 bases between them. The CDR3 loop spans 13 amino acids. CDR1 is WNHNN, CDR2 SYGVQD, per germline (reference sequence).

The rearrangement uses TRBV6-5 and TRBJ2-3; the D is unclear. The V and J ends lost 8 bases and 1 base respectively, with 10 bases between them. Germline V gene lookup returns CDR1 MNHEY and CDR2 SVGAGI. The CDR3 length is 13 residues. The CDR3 loop reads CASGNRRTDTQYF. CDR3 nucleotide sequence: TGTGCCAGCGGTAACAGACGCACAGATACGCAGTATTTT.

This clone was seen just once. The rearrangement joins TRBV6-5 to TRBJ1-2, with TRBD1 matching over 10 bases. Germline CDR1 MNHEY, CDR2 SVGAGI. The V gene end was trimmed by 6 bases and the J gene end by 4 bases; junction bases not matched to a gene: 2. This CDR3 is 13 amino acids long. CDR3 region: CASRTGGGYGYTF. CDR3 sequence (DNA): TGTGCCAGCAGGACAGGGGGCGGCTATGGCTACACCTTC.

The J gene is TRBJ2-2, the V gene TRBV6-4, with unresolved D. Trimming left V 0 bases short and J 9 bases short, with 14 bases between. The CDR3 has 15 amino acids. Germline V gene data show CDR1 as MRHNA and CDR2 as SNTAGT. Here the CDR3 reads CASSDSVGSMRELFF. CDR3 DNA sequence: TGTGCCAGCAGTGACTCGGTCGGTTCAATGCGGGAGCTGTTTTTT.

The genes are TRBV7-2 and TRBJ2-2; the D gene is possibly TRBD2 (5 bases). Germline loops: CDR1 SGHTA, CDR2 FQGNSA. CDR3 size: 17 residues. The germline V and J ends were trimmed by 1 base and 4 bases, with 16 bases remaining between them. CDR3 in DNA: TGTGCCAGCAGCTTAGTCGGAGTAGCTGCGGGCACCGGGGAGCTGTTTTTT. Translating it yields CASSLVGVAAGTGELFF.

This chain connects TRBV5-1 to TRBJ2-1, with D possibly being TRBD1 (5 bases). Germline CDR1 reads SGHRS; CDR2 reads YFSETQ. The CDR3 runs to 19 residues. V was trimmed by 4 bases and J by 0 bases, leaving 23 bases between them. CDR3 coding DNA: TGCGCCAGCAGCGAAGGAGCGTTCAGGGCGCTTGCCTCCTACAATGAGCAGTTCTTC. Translation gives CASSEGAFRALASYNEQFF. Complete variable domain (other parts from reference TRBV5-1 and TRBJ2-1): KAGVTQTPRYLIKTRGQQVTLSCSPISGHRSVSWYQQTPGQGLQFLFEYFSETQRNKGNFPGRFSGRQFSNSRSEMNVSTLELGDSALYLCASSEGAFRALASYNEQFFGPGTRLTVL.

The chain is built from TRBV29-1 and TRBJ2-7; TRBD1 is a possible D gene (5 bases). The CDR3 covers 12 residues. CDR1 is SQVTM, CDR2 ANQGSEA, per germline. Trimming took 7 bases from V and 1 from J, leaving 11 bases between them. The CDR3 loop is CSGRGSSYEQYF. In nucleotides, the CDR3 is TGCAGCGGAAGGGGAAGTTCCTACGAGCAGTACTTC.

Note on this clone: Other DNA sequences in the sample encode the same CDR3. This rearrangement joins TRBV19 to TRBJ2-1, with D uncertain. There are 12 residues in the CDR3. Trimming left V 5 bases short and J 10 bases short, with 12 bases between. CDR1 LNHDA and CDR2 SQIVND come from the germline V gene (reference sequence). The CDR3 coding sequence is TGTGCCAGTAGTCGGAGAGGTGGCGAGCAGTTCTTC. This gives the protein CASSRRGGEQFF.

The chain has TRBV5-6 and TRBJ1-5; D possibly corresponds to TRBD1 (5 bases). The V gene's germline CDR1 is SGHDT and CDR2 YYEEEE. This CDR3 contains 13 residues. The V and J ends lost 1 base and 11 bases respectively, with 13 bases between them. CDR3 protein: CASSLYPIRAQHF. In nucleotides, the CDR3 is TGTGCCAGCAGCTTGTACCCGATCAGGGCCCAGCATTTT. Using reference TRBV5-6 and TRBJ1-5 for the parts outside the CDR3, the full variable domain is DAGVTQSPTHLIKTRGQQVTLRCSPKSGHDTVSWYQQALGQGPQFIFQYYEEEERQRGNFPDRFSGHQFPNYSSELNVNALLLGDSALYLCASSLYPIRAQHFGDGTRLSIL.

This chain links TRBV25-1 with TRBJ1-1; maybe TRBD1 (6 bases). The germline V gene encodes CDR1 MGHDK and CDR2 SYGVNS. Trimming shortened V by 6 bases and J by 4 bases, and 15 bases separated the two germline ends. The CDR3 runs 14 residues. In DNA form, the CDR3 reads TGTGCCAGCAGCTCTTCGGGGGGCGGCACTGAAGCTTTCTTT. Residues: CASSSSGGGTEAFF.

This rearrangement joins TRBV9 to TRBJ1-1; the D gene is possibly TRBD1 (6 bases). Germline V CDR1 and CDR2: SGDLS, YYNGEE. The V gene lost 3 bases and the J gene lost 1 base, with 16 bases spanning the gap. The CDR3 totals 16 residues. The DNA of the CDR3 is TGTGCCAGCAGCGCCCACATACGGGGGGCGAACACTGAAGCTTTCTTT. Translated: CASSAHIRGANTEAFF.

This chain joins TRBV19 and TRBJ1-1; D is uncertain. The CDR3 loop spans 15 amino acids. Germline V gene lookup returns CDR1 LNHDA and CDR2 SQIVND (reference sequence). Trimming cost V 7 bases and J 2 bases, with 17 bases left between them. The CDR3 coding sequence is TGTGCCAGTAATCATCCAGCGGGCAGTAACACTGAAGCTTTCTTT. Protein sequence: CASNHPAGSNTEAFF.

A word on this clone: In the same sample, other DNA sequences code for this CDR3. This rearrangement joins TRBV5-1 to TRBJ1-1; 7 nucleotides align to TRBD1. Losses at the gene ends were 5 bases for V and 4 bases for J; bases not matched to a gene: 5. The CDR3 loop spans 13 amino acids. The germline gives CDR1 SGHRS, CDR2 YFSETQ. This CDR3 reads CASRLDRATEAFF. In nucleotides, the CDR3 is TGCGCCAGCAGACTTGACAGGGCCACTGAAGCTTTCTTT.

The rearrangement links TRBV11-1 to TRBJ2-7, with a weak D call TRBD2 (6 bases). The CDR3 covers 13 residues. V was pared by 5 bases and J by 8 bases, with 16 bases between. Germline CDR1 and CDR2: SGHAT and FQDESV (reference sequence). The DNA for the CDR3 is TGTGCCAGCAGCCTCACCCGGGACTCCAAGCAGTACTTC. Translating gives CASSLTRDSKQYF.

The chain combines TRBV2 with TRBJ1-2; tentative D call: TRBD1 (6 bases). Germline V gene data show CDR1 as SNHLY and CDR2 as FYNNEI. The CDR3 is 14 residues long. Trimming removed 1 base at V and 8 bases at J, with 14 bases between. CDR3 sequence reads: CASSEGQGLGGYTF. The CDR3 nucleotides read TGTGCCAGCAGTGAAGGGCAGGGGCTTGGAGGCTACACCTTC.

The gene calls are TRBV19 and TRBJ1-1; possible D gene TRBD1, 5 bases. Between the trimmed V and J ends, which lost 0 bases and 5 bases, there was a span of 13 bases. CDR3 size: 15 residues. Germline V gene lookup returns CDR1 LNHDA and CDR2 SQIVND (reference sequence). The CDR3 DNA reads TGTGCCAGTAGTATAGATATGGGGGAGGGAACTGAAGCTTTCTTT. This sequence encodes CASSIDMGEGTEAFF.

The V and J genes are TRBV19 and TRBJ1-1; 7 bases map to TRBD1. The ends lost 7 bases at V and 0 bases at J; junction bases unmatched: 11. CDR1 is LNHDA, CDR2 SQIVND, per germline (reference sequence). The CDR3 sequence is 16 residues long. CDR3 sequence: CASIRQGNFMNTEAFF. DNA of the CDR3: TGTGCCAGTATCAGACAGGGAAATTTCATGAACACTGAAGCTTTCTTT.

The chain links TRBV5-6 to TRBJ2-7; no definite D call. This CDR3 has 11 amino acids. V was clipped by 4 bases and J by 5 bases, with 7 bases between them. The germline V gene encodes CDR1 SGHDT and CDR2 YYEEEE. The CDR3 bases are TGTGCCAGCAGCCACAGAGACGAGCAGTACTTC. Residues: CASSHRDEQYF.

The chain combines TRBV11-2 with TRBJ2-4, with a tentative D call TRBD2 (6 bases). This CDR3 spans 15 amino acids. The V gene lost 0 bases and the J gene lost 1 base, with 7 bases spanning the gap. Germline V lookup: CDR1 SGHAT, CDR2 FQNNGV. In nucleotides, the CDR3 is TGTGCCAGCAGCTTAGATGGGGGGGCCAAAAACATTCAGTACTTC. Its protein is CASSLDGGAKNIQYF.

This clone was detected only once. This chain links TRBV10-3 with TRBJ1-4; 10 positions match TRBD1. The germline V gene encodes CDR1 ENHRY and CDR2 SYGVKD. The ends lost 4 bases at V and 6 bases at J; junction bases unmatched: 5. CDR3 length equals 15 residues. The DNA of the CDR3 is TGTGCCATCAGTGTCGGGACAGGGGTTGATGAAAAACTGTTTTTT. Protein sequence: CAISVGTGVDEKLFF.

This chain joins TRBV5-5 and TRBJ2-3; 11 bases are shared with TRBD1. This CDR3 comprises 15 residues. V dropped 3 bases and J dropped 5; count of bases not matched to a gene: 5. Germline values: CDR1 SGHKS, CDR2 YYEKEE (reference sequence). The CDR3 loop is CASSWDRGGRDTQYF. Written as DNA, the CDR3 is TGTGCCAGCAGCTGGGACAGGGGGGGACGAGATACGCAGTATTTT.

Comment on this clone: This specimen includes other DNA sequences encoding the same CDR3. The chain couples TRBV5-1 to TRBJ2-7; the match to TRBD1 covers 8 bases. Germline loops: CDR1 SGHRS, CDR2 YFSETQ. The CDR3 is 14 amino acids. J lost 1 base, V lost 4 bases, and 4 bases had no gene match. CDR3 in amino acids: CASSPGQGSYEQYF. CDR3 DNA sequence: TGCGCCAGCAGCCCCGGACAGGGTTCCTACGAGCAGTACTTC.

The chain has TRBV15 and TRBJ1-4, with 7 bases matching TRBD1. Per germline, CDR1 LNHNV and CDR2 YYDKDF (reference sequence). CDR3 length: 14 residues. Trimming cost V 2 bases and J 8 bases; bases outside gene matches: 5. CDR3 DNA sequence: TGTGCCACCAGCAGACCCTCAGGGGGGGAAAAACTGTTTTTT. Encoded protein: CATSRPSGGEKLFF.